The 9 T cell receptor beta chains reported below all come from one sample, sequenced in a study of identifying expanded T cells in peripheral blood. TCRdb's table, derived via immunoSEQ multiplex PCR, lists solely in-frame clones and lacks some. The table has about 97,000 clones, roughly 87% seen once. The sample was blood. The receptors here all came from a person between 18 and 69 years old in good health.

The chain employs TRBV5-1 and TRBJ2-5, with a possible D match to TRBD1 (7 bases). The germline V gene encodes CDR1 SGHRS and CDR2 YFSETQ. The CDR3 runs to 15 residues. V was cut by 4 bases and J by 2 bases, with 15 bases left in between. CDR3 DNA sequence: TGCGCCAGCAGCGCGACAGGGACTCTACAAGAGACCCAGTACTTC. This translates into CASSATGTLQETQYF.

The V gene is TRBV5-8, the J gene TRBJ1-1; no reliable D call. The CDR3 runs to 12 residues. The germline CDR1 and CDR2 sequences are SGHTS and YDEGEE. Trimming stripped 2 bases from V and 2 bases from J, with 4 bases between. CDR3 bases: TGTGCCAGCAGCTTCCCTAACACTGAAGCTTTCTTT. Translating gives CASSFPNTEAFF. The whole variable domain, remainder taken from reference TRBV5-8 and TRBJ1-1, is EAGVTQSPTHLIKTRGQQATLRCSPISGHTSVYWYQQALGLGLQFLLWYDEGEERNRGNFPPRFSGRQFPNYSSELNVNALELEDSALYLCASSFPNTEAFFGQGTRLTVV.

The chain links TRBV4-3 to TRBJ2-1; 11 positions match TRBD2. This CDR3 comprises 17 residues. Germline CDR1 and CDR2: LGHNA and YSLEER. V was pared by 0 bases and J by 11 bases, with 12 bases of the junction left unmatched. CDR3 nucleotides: TGCGCCAGCAGCCAAGATTATAGCGGGGGGGCCCCCCGCCAGCAGTTCTTC. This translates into CASSQDYSGGAPRQQFF.

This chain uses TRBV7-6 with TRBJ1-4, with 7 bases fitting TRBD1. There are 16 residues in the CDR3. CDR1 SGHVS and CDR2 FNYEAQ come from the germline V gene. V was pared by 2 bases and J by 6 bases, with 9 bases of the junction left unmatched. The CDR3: CASSLPPGQRDEKLFF. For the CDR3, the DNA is TGTGCCAGCAGCTTACCCCCGGGACAGAGAGATGAAAAACTGTTTTTT.

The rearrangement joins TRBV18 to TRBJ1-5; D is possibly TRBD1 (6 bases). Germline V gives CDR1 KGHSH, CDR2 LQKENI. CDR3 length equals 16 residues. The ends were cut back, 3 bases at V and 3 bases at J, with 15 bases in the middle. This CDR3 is CASSPQEGVVNQPQHF. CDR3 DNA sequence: TGTGCCAGCTCACCCCAAGAGGGGGTCGTCAATCAGCCCCAGCATTTT.

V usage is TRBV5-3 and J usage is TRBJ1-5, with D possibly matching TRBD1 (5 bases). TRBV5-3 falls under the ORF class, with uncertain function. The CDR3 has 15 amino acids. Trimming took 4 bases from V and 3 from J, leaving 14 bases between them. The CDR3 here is CARSIRGVYNQPQHF. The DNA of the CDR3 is TGTGCCAGAAGCATAAGAGGGGTGTACAATCAGCCCCAGCATTTT.

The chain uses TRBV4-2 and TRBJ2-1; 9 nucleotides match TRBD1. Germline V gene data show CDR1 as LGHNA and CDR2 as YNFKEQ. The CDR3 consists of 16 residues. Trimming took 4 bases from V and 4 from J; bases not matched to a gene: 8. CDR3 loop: CASSRDRDRVYNEQFF. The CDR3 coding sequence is TGTGCCAGCAGCCGAGATCGGGACAGGGTTTACAATGAGCAGTTCTTC.

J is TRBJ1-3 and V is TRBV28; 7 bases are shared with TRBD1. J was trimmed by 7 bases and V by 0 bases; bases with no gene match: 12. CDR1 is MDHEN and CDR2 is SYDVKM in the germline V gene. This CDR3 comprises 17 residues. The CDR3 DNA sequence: TGTGCCAGCAGTTTATGGGGGACAGTTGGGGCCGCGAACACCATATATTTT. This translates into CASSLWGTVGAANTIYF.

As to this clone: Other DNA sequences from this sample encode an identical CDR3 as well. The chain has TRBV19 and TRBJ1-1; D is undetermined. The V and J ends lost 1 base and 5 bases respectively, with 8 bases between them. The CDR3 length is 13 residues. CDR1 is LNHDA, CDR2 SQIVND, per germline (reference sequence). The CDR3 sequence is CASSIGGGTEAFF. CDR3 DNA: TGTGCCAGTAGTATAGGGGGAGGTACTGAAGCTTTCTTT.